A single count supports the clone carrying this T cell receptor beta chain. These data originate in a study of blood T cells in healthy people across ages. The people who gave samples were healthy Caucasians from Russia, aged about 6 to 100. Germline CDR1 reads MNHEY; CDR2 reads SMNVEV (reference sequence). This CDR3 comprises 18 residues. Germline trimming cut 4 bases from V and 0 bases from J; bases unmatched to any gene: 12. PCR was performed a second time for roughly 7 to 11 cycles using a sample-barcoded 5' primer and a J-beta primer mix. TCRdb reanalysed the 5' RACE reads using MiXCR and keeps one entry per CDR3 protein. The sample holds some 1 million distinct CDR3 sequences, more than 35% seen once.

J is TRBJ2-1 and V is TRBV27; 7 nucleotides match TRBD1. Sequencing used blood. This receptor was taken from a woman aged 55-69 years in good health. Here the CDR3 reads CASSSGTDLRSSYNEQFF. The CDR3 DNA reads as TGTGCCAGCAGTTCCGGGACAGACCTCAGAAGCTCCTACAATGAGCAGTTCTTC.